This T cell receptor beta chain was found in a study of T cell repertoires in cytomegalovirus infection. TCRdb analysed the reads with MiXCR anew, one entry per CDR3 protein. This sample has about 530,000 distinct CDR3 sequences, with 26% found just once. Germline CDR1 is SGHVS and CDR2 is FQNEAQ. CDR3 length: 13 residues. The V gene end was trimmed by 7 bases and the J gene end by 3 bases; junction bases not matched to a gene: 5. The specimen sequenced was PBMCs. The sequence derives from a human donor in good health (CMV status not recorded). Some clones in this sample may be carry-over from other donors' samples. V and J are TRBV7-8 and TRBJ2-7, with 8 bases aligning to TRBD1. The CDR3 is CASKPGQDYEQYF. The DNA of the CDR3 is TGTGCCAGCAAACCGGGACAGGACTACGAGCAGTACTTC. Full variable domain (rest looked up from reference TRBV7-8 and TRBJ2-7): GAGVSQSPRYKVAKRGQDVALRCDPISGHVSLFWYQQALGQGPEFLTYFQNEAQLDKSGLPSDRFFAERPEGSVSTLKIQRTQQEDSAVYLCASKPGQDYEQYFGPGTRLTVT.